The TCR beta chain under discussion was sequenced for a study of cytomegalovirus exposure and HLA in healthy donors. Sampled while nominally healthy, donors likely had unrecorded immune exposures. V trimming: 4 bases; J trimming: 0 bases; junction bases outside the gene matches: 15. CDR3 length: 19 residues. The germline CDR1 and CDR2 sequences are SGDLS and YYNGEE. Use of 60 Vbeta and 13 Jbeta primers characterized the PCR. Clones were read by immunoSEQ multiplex PCR, and TCRdb kept only the in-frame ones, dropping some. The sample has 150,000 to 200,000 clones, 60% to 80% seen once; the top ten hold 3.1%.

The TCR was taken from a female donor in good health and CMV-seronegative. Sequencing used PBMCs. The chain couples TRBV9 to TRBJ1-5; 8 nucleotides agree with TRBD1. The CDR3: CASSLFQGAQLYSNQPQHF. The DNA of the CDR3 is TGTGCCAGCAGCCTCTTCCAGGGGGCCCAACTATATAGCAATCAGCCCCAGCATTTT.